This T cell receptor beta chain was sequenced in a study of neurological immune-mediated disorders. Study-level results: HTLV-1-associated myelopathy displayed the greatest TCR clonal expansion, and multiple sclerosis exhibited the smallest, lower than that of healthy controls. Private repertoires in all groups were suggested by the finding that expanded clones across subjects shared no CDR3 amino acid sequences.

CDR3 length: 14 amino acids. Germline loops: CDR1 SGHNT, CDR2 YENEEA. Trimming removed 5 bases from V and 7 bases from J; junction bases left unmatched: 8. TCRdb re-derived calls from the 5' RACE reads in MiXCR, one entry per CDR3 protein. The table shows 55,000 or so distinct CDR3 sequences, with approximately 4.1% occurring only once. This clonotype came up a few times. The antigen is not known. This receptor was obtained from a man aged 50 or older with multiple sclerosis. Sequences were obtained from PBMCs. V gene TRBV11-3 combines with J gene TRBJ2-3; 8 bases map to TRBD2. For the CDR3, the DNA is TGTGCCAGCAGCGCAAGCGGGAGTCAGAATACGCAGTATTTT. Translating it yields CASSASGSQNTQYF.